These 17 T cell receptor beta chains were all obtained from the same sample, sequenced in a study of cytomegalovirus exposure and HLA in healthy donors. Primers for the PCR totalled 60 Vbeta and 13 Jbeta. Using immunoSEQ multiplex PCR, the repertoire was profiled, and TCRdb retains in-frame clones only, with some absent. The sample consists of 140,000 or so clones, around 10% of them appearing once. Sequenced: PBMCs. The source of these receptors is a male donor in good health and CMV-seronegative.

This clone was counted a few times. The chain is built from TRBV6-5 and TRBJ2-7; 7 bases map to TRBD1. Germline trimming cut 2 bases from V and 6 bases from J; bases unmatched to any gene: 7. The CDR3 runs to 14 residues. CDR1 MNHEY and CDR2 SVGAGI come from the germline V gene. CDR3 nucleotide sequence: TGTGCCAGCAGTTACCTTACAGGGGCCAGCGAGCAGTACTTC. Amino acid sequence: CASSYLTGASEQYF.

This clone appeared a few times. The CDR3 reads CASSLTGPTYEQYF. The CDR3 DNA sequence: TGTGCCAGCAGTTTAACAGGGCCCACCTACGAGCAGTACTTC. V is TRBV28 and J is TRBJ2-7; a possible D gene is TRBD1 (6 bases). Trimming took 2 bases from V and 2 from J, leaving 10 bases between them. Germline values: CDR1 MDHEN, CDR2 SYDVKM. This CDR3 contains 14 residues.

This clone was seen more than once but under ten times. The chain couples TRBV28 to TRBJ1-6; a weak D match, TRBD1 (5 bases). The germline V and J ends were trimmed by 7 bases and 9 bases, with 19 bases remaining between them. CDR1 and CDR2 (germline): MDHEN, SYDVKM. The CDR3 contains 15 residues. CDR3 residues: CASNFQTPGVSPLHF. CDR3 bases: TGTGCCAGCAACTTTCAGACCCCGGGGGTTTCACCCCTCCACTTT.

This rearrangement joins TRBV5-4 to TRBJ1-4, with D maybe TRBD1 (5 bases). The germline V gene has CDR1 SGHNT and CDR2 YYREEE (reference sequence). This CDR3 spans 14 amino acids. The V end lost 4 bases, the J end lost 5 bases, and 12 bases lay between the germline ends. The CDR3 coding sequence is TGTGCCAGCAGCACCACAGGCCTCAATGAAAAACTGTTTTTT. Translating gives CASSTTGLNEKLFF.

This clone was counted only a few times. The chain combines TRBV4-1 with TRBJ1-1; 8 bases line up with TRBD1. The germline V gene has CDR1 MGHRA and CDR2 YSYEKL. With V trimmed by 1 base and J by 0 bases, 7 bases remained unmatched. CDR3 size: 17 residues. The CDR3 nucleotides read TGCGCCAGCAGCCAAGTTGGGACAGGTAGACTGAACACTGAAGCTTTCTTT. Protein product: CASSQVGTGRLNTEAFF.

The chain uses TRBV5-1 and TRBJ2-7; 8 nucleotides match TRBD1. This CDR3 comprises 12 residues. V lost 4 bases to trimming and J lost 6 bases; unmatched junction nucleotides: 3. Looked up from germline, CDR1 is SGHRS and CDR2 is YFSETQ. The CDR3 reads CASSETGAEQYF. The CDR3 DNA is TGCGCCAGCAGCGAGACAGGGGCCGAGCAGTACTTC.

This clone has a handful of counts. Here the CDR3 reads CASSLSRTYTEAFF. The CDR3 region has the DNA TGTGCCAGCAGCTTGTCCAGGACTTACACTGAAGCTTTCTTT. The chain recombines TRBV11-2 with TRBJ1-1; D unresolved. V shed 3 bases and J shed 3 bases, with 11 bases lying between them. The germline gives CDR1 SGHAT, CDR2 FQNNGV. This CDR3 has 14 amino acids. The whole variable domain, remainder taken from reference TRBV11-2 and TRBJ1-1, is EAGVAQSPRYKIIEKRQSVAFWCNPISGHATLYWYQQILGQGPKLLIQFQNNGVVDDSQLPKDRFSAERLKGVDSTLKIQPAKLEDSAVYLCASSLSRTYTEAFFGQGTRLTVV.

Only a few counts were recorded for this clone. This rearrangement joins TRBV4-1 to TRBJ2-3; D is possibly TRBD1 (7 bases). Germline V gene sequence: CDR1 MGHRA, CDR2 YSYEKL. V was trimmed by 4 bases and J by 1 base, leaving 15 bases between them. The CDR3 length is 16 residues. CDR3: CASSPRGRGGTDTQYF. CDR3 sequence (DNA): TGCGCCAGCAGCCCCAGGGGCAGGGGGGGCACAGATACGCAGTATTTT.

The CDR3 nucleotides read TGCGCCAGCAGCCACTTTGCAGGGAATCCCTACGAGCAGTACTTC. Protein product: CASSHFAGNPYEQYF. The chain combines TRBV4-3 with TRBJ2-7; the D gene is possibly TRBD1 (5 bases). CDR3 size: 15 residues. Germline V gene sequence: CDR1 LGHNA, CDR2 YSLEER. V was cut by 3 bases and J by 2 bases, with 14 bases left in between.

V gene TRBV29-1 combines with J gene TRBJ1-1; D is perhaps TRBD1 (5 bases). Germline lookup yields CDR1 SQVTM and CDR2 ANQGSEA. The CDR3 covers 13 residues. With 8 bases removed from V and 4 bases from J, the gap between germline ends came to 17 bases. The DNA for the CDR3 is TGCAGCCCGCAGCCCGTGGGGGGCACTGAAGCTTTCTTT. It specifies CSPQPVGGTEAFF.

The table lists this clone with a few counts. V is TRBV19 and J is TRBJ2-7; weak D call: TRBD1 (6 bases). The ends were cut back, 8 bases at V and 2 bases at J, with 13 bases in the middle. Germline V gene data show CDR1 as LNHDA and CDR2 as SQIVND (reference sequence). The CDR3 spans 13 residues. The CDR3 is CASQPRDTYEQYF. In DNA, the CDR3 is TGTGCCAGTCAGCCCAGGGACACCTACGAGCAGTACTTC.

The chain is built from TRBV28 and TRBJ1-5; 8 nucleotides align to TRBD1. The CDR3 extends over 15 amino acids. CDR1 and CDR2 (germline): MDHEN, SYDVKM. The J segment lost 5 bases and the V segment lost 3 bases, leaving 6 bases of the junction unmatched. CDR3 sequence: CASSFETGVDQPQHF. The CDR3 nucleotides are TGTGCCAGCAGTTTCGAGACAGGGGTCGATCAGCCCCAGCATTTT. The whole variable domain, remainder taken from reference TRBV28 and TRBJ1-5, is DVKVTQSSRYLVKRTGEKVFLECVQDMDHENMFWYRQDPGLGLRLIYFSYDVKMKEKGDIPEGYSVSREKKERFSLILESASTNQTSMYLCASSFETGVDQPQHFGDGTRLSIL.

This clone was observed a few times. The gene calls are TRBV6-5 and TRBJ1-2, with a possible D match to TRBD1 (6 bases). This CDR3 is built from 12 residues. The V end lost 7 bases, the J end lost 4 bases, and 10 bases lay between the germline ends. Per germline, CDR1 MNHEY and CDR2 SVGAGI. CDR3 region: CASMDSSYGYTF. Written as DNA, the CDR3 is TGTGCCAGCATGGACAGTTCCTATGGCTACACCTTC.

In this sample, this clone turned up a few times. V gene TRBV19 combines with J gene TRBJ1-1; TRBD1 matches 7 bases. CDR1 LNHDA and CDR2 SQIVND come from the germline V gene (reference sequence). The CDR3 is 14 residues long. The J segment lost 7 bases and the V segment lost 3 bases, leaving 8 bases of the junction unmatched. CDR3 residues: CASSIRQGRVEAFF. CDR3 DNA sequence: TGTGCCAGTAGTATCAGACAGGGAAGAGTTGAAGCTTTCTTT. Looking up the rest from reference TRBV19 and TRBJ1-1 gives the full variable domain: DGGITQSPKYLFRKEGQNVTLSCEQNLNHDAMYWYRQDPGQGLRLIYYSQIVNDFQKGDIAEGYSVSREKKESFPLTVTSAQKNPTAFYLCASSIRQGRVEAFFGQGTRLTVV.

CDR3 DNA: TGTGCCAGCAGTTACTCCAGGGCCCAACCAATCCAGTACTTC. This gives the protein CASSYSRAQPIQYF. This chain links TRBV6-5 with TRBJ2-7; perhaps TRBD1 as D (5 bases). The ends were cut back, 0 bases at V and 10 bases at J, with 16 bases in the middle. This CDR3 has 14 residues. Germline V CDR1 and CDR2: MNHEY, SVGAGI.

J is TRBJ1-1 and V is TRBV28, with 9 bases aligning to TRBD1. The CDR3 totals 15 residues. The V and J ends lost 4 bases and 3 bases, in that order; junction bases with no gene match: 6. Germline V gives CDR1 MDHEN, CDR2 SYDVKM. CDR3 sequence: CASSSPGQGHTEAFF. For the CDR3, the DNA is TGTGCCAGCAGTTCTCCCGGACAGGGGCACACTGAAGCTTTCTTT.

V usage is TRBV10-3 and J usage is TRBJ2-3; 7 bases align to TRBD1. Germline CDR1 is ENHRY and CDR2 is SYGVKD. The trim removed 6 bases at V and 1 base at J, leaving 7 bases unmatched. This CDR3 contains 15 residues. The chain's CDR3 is CAIRMRGQGTDTQYF. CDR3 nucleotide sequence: TGTGCCATCAGGATGAGGGGGCAGGGCACAGATACGCAGTATTTT.